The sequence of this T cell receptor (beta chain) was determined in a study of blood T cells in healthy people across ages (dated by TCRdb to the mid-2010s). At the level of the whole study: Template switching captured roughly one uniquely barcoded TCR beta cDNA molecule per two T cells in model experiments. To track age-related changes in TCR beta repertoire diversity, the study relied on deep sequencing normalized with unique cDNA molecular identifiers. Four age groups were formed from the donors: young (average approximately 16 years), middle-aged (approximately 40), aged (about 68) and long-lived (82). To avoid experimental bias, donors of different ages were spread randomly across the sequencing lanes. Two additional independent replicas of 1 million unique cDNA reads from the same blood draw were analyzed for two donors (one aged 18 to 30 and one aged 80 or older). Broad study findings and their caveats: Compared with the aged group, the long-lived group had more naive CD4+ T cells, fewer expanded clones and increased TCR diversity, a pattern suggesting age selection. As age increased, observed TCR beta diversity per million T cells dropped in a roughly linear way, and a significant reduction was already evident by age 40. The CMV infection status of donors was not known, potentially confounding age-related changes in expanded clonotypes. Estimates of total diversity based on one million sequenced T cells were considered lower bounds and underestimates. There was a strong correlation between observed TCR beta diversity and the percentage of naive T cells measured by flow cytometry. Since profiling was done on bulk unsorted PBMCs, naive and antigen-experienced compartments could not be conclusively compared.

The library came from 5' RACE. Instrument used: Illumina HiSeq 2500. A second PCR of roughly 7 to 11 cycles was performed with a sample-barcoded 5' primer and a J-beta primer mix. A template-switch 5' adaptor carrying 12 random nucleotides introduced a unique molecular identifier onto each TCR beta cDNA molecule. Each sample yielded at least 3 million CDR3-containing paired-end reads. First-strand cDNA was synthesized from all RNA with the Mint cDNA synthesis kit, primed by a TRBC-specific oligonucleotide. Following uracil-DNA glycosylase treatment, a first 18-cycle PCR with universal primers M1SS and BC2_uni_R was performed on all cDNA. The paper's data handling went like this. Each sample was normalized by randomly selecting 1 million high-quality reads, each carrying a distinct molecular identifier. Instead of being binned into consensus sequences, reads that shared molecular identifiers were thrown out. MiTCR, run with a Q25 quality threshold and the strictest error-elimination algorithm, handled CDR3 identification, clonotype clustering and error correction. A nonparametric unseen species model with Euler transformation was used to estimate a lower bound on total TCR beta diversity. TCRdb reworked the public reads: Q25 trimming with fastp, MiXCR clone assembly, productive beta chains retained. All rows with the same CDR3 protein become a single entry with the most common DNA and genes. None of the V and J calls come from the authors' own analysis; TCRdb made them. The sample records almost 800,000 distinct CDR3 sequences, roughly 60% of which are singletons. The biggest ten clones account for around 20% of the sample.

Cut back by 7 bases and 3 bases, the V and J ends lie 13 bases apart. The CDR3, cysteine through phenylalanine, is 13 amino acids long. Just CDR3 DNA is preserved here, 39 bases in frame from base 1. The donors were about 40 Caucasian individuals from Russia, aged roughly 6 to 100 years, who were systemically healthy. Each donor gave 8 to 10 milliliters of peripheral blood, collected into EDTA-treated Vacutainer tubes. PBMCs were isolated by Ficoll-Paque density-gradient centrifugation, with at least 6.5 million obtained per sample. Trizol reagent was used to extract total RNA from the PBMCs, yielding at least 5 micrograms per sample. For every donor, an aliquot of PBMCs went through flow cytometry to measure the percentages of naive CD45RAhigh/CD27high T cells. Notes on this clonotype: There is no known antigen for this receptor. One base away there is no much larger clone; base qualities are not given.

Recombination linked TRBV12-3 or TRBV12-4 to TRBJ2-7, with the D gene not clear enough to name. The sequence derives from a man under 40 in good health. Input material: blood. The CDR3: CASMSAVGYEQYF. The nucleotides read TGTGCCAGCATGAGCGCGGTAGGCTACGAGCAGTACTTC.